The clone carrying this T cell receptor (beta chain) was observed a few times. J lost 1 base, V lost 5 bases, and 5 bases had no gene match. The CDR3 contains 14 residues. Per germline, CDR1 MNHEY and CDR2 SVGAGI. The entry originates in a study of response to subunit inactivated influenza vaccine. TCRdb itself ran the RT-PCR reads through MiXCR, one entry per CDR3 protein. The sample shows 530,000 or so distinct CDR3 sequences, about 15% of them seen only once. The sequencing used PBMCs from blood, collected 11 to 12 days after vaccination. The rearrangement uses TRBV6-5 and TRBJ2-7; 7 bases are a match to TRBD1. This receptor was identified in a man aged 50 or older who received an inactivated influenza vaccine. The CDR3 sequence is CASSIQTGSYEQYF. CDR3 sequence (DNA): TGTGCCAGCAGTATACAGACAGGGTCCTACGAGCAGTACTTC.